This entry concerns a single T cell receptor (beta chain). Its antigen is not known. A J-beta primer mix and a sample-barcoded 5' primer were used in a second PCR of about 7 to 12 cycles. A 12-random-nucleotide template-switch adaptor tagged each cDNA molecule. TCRdb called the 5' RACE reads again in MiXCR, with one record for every CDR3 protein. The table lists about a million distinct CDR3 sequences, about 48% of them singletons. CDR1 and CDR2 (germline): SGDLS, YYNGEE. The CDR3 is made up of 15 amino acids. J gave up 4 bases and V 0 bases, and 4 bases lay outside the gene matches. The data belong to a study of blood T cells in healthy people across ages. Samples each yielded at least 5.5 micrograms of total RNA. Points from the study as a whole: Estimates drawn from one million T cells were deemed to understate diversity.

Material: blood. The receptor was isolated from a man aged 30 to 45 in good health. The V gene is TRBV9, the J gene TRBJ2-1, with 7 nucleotides matching TRBD2. The CDR3 coding sequence is TGTGCCAGCAGCGTAGGGGGGGGGACTTACAATGAGCAGTTCTTC. This gives the protein CASSVGGGTYNEQFF.